Detailed here is one TCR beta chain. Its matching antigen is unknown. This record belongs to a study of PD-1 blockade in classical Hodgkin lymphoma. Study information: Patients in the cohort were put on intravenous nivolumab, 3 mg/kg every 2 weeks.

After autologous stem cell transplantation all patients relapsed, and prior brentuximab vedotin exposure differed between cohorts. Sequencing used immunoSEQ multiplex PCR; TCRdb keeps in-frame clones, though not all of them. The repertoire holds approximately 44,000 clones, with 65% to 80% as singletons. Study outcomes and limitations: Before treatment, TCR diversity in newly diagnosed patients was reportedly lower than in healthy donors. Diversity similar to that of newly diagnosed patients was seen at baseline in complete responders.

This CDR3 is 14 amino acids long. V lost 5 bases, J lost 2 bases, and 5 bases stayed unmatched. Germline lookup yields CDR1 SGHTA and CDR2 FQGNSA. V is TRBV7-2 and J is TRBJ2-7; 8 bases map to TRBD2. This TCR came from a human donor with classical Hodgkin lymphoma. The sequences come from peripheral blood mononuclear cells (PBMCs), collected at baseline. In nucleotides, the CDR3 is TGTGCCAGCAGCCTGAGCGGGGGACCCTACGAGCAGTACTTC. This gives the protein CASSLSGGPYEQYF.